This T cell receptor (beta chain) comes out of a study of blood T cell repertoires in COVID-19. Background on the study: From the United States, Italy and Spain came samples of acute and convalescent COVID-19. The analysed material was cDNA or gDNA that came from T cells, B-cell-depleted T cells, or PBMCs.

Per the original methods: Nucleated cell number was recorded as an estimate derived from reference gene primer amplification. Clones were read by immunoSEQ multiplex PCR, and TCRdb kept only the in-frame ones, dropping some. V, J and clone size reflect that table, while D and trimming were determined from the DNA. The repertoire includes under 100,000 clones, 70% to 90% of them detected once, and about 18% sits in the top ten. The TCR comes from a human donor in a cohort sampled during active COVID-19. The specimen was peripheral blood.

DNA of the CDR3: TGTGCCAGCAGCTACGGGTATAATTCACCCCTCCACTTT. It yields the protein CASSYGYNSPLHF. V usage is TRBV7-3 and J usage is TRBJ1-6, with D uncertain. The CDR3 runs to 13 residues. Germline V lookup: CDR1 SGHTA, CDR2 FQGTGA. The ends were cut back, 4 bases at V and 4 bases at J, with 5 bases in the middle.